The clone carrying this TCR beta chain was seen more than once but under ten times. Its antigen is unknown. The data originate from a study of long-term antiretroviral therapy in people with HIV. Study results and limitations: Blood obtained between the mid-2000s and the late 2010s may reflect older ART regimens.

With survey level as its setting, the immunoSEQ assay was v3.0. The table came from immunoSEQ multiplex PCR; TCRdb's copy has only in-frame clones and leaves some out. The sample has 22,000 or so clones, under 90% seen once. The receptor's source is a man in his forties with HIV. The source was unsorted PBMCs, collected 0.5 years before starting antiretroviral therapy.

CDR3 bases: TGTGCCAGCACTTGGGGAGGCCCTAGCTCTGGAAACACCATATATTTT. This encodes CASTWGGPSSGNTIYF. The V gene is TRBV6-6, the J gene TRBJ1-3; no clear D. The CDR3 is made up of 16 amino acids. V shed 7 bases and J shed 0 bases, with 16 bases lying between them. Germline V lookup: CDR1 MNHNY, CDR2 SVGAGI (reference sequence).